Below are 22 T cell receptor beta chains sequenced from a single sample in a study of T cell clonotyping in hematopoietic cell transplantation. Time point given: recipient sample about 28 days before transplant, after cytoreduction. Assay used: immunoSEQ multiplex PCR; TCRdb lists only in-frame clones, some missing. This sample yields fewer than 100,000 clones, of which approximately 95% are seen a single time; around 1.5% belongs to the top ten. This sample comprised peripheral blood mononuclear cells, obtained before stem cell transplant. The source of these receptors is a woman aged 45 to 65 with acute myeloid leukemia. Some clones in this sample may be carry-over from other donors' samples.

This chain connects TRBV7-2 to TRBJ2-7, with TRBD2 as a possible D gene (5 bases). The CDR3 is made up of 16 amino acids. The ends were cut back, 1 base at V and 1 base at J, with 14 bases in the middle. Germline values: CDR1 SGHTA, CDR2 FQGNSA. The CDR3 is CASSLGRVAQSYEQYF. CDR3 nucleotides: TGTGCCAGCAGCTTAGGCCGGGTAGCGCAATCCTACGAGCAGTACTTC.

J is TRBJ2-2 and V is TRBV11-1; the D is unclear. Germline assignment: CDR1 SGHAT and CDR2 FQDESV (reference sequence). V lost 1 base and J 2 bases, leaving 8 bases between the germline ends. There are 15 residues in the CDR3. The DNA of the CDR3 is TGTGCCAGCAGCTTAGGGGGTGCAAACACCGGGGAGCTGTTTTTT. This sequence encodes CASSLGGANTGELFF.

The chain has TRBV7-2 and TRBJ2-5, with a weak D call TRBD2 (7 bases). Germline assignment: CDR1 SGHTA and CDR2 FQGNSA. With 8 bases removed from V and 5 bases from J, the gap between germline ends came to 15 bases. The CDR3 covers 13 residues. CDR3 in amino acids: CASSAGASETQYF. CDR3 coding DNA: TGTGCCAGCTCCGCGGGGGCCTCGGAGACCCAGTACTTC. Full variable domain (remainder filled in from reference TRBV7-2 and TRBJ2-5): GAGVSQSPSNKVTEKGKDVELRCDPISGHTALYWYRQSLGQGLEFLIYFQGNSAPDKSGLPSDRFSAERTGGSVSTLTIQRTQQEDSAVYLCASSAGASETQYFGPGTRLLVL.

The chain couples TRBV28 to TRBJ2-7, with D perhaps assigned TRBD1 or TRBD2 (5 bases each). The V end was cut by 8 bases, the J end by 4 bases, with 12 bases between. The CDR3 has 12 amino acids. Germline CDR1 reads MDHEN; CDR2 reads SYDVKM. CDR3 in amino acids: CASLSGRYEQYF. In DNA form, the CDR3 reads TGTGCCAGCTTATCAGGGAGATACGAGCAGTACTTC.

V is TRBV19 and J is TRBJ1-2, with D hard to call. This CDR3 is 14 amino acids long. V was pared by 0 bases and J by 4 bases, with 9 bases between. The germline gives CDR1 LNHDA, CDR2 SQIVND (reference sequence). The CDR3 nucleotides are TGTGCCAGTAGTATAGATTATAACTCCTATGGCTACACCTTC. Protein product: CASSIDYNSYGYTF. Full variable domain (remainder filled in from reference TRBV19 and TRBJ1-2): DGGITQSPKYLFRKEGQNVTLSCEQNLNHDAMYWYRQDPGQGLRLIYYSQIVNDFQKGDIAEGYSVSREKKESFPLTVTSAQKNPTAFYLCASSIDYNSYGYTFGSGTRLTVV.

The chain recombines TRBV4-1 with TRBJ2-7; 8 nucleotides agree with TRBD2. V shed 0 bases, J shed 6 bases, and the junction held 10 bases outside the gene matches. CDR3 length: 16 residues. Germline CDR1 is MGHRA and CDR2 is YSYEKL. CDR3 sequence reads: CASSQDLGLAGGEQYF. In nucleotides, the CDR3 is TGCGCCAGCAGCCAAGATCTGGGCCTAGCGGGTGGCGAGCAGTACTTC.

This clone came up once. The CDR3 region has the DNA TGTGCCAGCAGTGGACAGGGCGAAACCGGGGAGCTGTTTTTT. It encodes CASSGQGETGELFF. The chain is built from TRBV2 and TRBJ2-2; 7 bases fit TRBD1. There are 14 residues in the CDR3. Germline V CDR1 and CDR2: SNHLY, FYNNEI. With V trimmed by 4 bases and J by 5 bases, 4 bases remained unmatched. The full variable domain, completed using reference TRBV2 and TRBJ2-2, is EPEVTQTPSHQVTQMGQEVILRCVPISNHLYFYWYRQILGQKVEFLVSFYNNEISEKSEIFDDQFSVERPDGSNFTLKIRSTKLEDSAMYFCASSGQGETGELFFGEGSRLTVL.

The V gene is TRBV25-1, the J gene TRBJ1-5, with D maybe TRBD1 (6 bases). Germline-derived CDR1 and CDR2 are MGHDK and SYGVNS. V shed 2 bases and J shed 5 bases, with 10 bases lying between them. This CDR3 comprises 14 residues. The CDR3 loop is CASSEDRIDQPQHF. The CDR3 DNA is TGTGCCAGCAGTGAAGACAGGATAGATCAGCCCCAGCATTTT.

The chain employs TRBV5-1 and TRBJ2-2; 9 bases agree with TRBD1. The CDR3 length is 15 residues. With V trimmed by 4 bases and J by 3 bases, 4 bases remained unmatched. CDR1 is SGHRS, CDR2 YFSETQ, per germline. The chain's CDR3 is CASSLRQGDTGELFF. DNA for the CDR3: TGCGCCAGCAGCCTCAGACAGGGGGACACCGGGGAGCTGTTTTTT.

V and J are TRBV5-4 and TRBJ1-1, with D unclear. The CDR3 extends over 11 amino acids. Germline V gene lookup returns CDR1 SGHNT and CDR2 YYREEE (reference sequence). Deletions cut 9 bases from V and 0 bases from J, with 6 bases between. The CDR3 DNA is TGTGCCACCTTTATGAACACTGAAGCTTTCTTT. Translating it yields CATFMNTEAFF.

DNA of the CDR3: TGTGCCATCAGGGAAAGACAGGGGGCCGGTGAAGCTTTCTTT. This sequence encodes CAIRERQGAGEAFF. The chain is built from TRBV10-3 and TRBJ1-1, with TRBD1 matching over 10 bases. V was pared by 6 bases and J by 7 bases, with 8 bases of the junction left unmatched. Germline CDR1 ENHRY, CDR2 SYGVKD. The CDR3 runs to 14 residues.

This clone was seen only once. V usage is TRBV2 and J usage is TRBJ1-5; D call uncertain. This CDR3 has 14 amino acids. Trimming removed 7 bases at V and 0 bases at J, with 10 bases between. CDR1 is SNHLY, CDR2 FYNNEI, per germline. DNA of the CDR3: TGTGCCAGCAATCCGATCTATAGCAATCAGCCCCAGCATTTT. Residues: CASNPIYSNQPQHF.

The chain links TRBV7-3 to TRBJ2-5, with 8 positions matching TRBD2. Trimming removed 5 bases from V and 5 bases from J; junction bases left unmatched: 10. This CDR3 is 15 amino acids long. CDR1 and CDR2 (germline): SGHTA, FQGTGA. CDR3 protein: CASSPQTSEWETQYF. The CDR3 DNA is TGTGCCAGCAGCCCCCAGACTAGCGAGTGGGAGACCCAGTACTTC.

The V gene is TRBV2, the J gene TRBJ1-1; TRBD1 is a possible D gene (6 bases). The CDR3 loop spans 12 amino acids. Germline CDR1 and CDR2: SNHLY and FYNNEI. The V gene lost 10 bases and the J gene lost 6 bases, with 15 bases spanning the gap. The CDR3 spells CAKSTGSSEAFF. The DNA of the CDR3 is TGTGCCAAGAGTACAGGGAGCTCTGAAGCTTTCTTT. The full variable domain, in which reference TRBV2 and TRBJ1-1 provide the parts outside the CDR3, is EPEVTQTPSHQVTQMGQEVILRCVPISNHLYFYWYRQILGQKVEFLVSFYNNEISEKSEIFDDQFSVERPDGSNFTLKIRSTKLEDSAMYFCAKSTGSSEAFFGQGTRLTVV.

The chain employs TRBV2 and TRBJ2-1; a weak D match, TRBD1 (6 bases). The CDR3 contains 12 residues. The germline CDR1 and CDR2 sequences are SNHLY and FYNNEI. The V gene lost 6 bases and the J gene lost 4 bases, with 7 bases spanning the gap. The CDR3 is CASRGQYNEQFF. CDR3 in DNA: TGTGCCAGCAGGGGACAATACAATGAGCAGTTCTTC.

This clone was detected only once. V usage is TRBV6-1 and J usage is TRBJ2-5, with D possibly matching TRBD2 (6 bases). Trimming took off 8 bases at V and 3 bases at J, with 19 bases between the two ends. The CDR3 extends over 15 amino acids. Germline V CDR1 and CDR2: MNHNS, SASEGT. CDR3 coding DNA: TGTGCCAGCCCCCCAGGAGGGGATTCTGAAGAGACCCAGTACTTC. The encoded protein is CASPPGGDSEETQYF.

CDR3 in DNA: TGTGCCACCAGCAGAGCCTTCCGTCAGCCCCAGCATTTT. Encoded protein: CATSRAFRQPQHF. V and J are TRBV15 and TRBJ1-5; D unclear. Trimming cost V 1 base and J 6 bases, with 7 bases left between them. Germline CDR1 and CDR2: LNHNV and YYDKDF (reference sequence). This CDR3 region has 13 residues.

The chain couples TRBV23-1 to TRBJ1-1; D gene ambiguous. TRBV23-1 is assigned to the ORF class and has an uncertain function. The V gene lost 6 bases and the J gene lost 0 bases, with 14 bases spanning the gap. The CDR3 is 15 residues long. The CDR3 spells CASSLEMSMNTEAFF. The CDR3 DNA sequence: TGCGCCAGCAGCCTTGAAATGAGCATGAACACTGAAGCTTTCTTT.

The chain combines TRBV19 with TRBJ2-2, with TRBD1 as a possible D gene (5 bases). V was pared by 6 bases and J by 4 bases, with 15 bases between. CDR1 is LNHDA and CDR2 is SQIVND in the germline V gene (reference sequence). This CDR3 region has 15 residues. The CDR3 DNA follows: TGTGCCAGTAGATCTAGGGGCGATAGCACCGGGGAGCTGTTTTTT. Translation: CASRSRGDSTGELFF.

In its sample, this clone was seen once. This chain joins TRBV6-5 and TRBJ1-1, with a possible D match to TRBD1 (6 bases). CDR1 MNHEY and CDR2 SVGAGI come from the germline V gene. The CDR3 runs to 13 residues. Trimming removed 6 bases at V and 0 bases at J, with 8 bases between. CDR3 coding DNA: TGTGCCAGCAGCCGGACAGTGAACACTGAAGCTTTCTTT. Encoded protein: CASSRTVNTEAFF.

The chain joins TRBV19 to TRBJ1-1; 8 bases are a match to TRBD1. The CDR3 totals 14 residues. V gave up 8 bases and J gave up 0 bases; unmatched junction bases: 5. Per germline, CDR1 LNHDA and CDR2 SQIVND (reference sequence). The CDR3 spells CASWTGPLNTEAFF. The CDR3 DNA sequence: TGTGCCAGTTGGACAGGGCCCCTGAACACTGAAGCTTTCTTT.

The CDR3 DNA follows: TGTGCCTGGGCCCGTTGGGGGCAGGCCTATGGCTACACCTTC. Protein: CAWARWGQAYGYTF. The rearrangement joins TRBV30 to TRBJ1-2; tentatively, D is TRBD1 (6 bases). The CDR3 consists of 14 residues. The germline V and J ends were trimmed by 5 bases and 4 bases, with 17 bases remaining between them. Germline V gives CDR1 GTSNPN, CDR2 SVGIG (reference sequence).